These T cell receptor beta chains were read from a single sample in a study of neurological immune-mediated disorders. TCRdb re-analysed the 5' RACE reads in MiXCR, keeping a single row per CDR3 protein. The profile shows approximately 80,000 distinct CDR3 sequences, around 4.7% of them singletons. The sample consisted of PBMCs. These receptors came from a woman aged 55-70 years with multiple sclerosis. Both conserved end residues are part of each CDR3. Each record gives: CDR3 DNA, CDR3 protein, V gene, clone size, D gene, J gene. A D gene is named only where the DNA matches it firmly. Only part of the rows carry a size: once, few, many, or a class if the clone is expanded.

TGTGCCACCAGCAGAGGGGGCTCTGGGGCCAACGTCCTGACTTTC CATSRGGSGANVLTF TRBV15 medium-sized NA TRBJ2-6
TGTGCCAGCAAGGGACAGGGTATAGATACGCAGTATTTT CASKGQGIDTQYF TRBV6-5 many TRBD1 TRBJ2-3
TGTGCCAGCAGACATATGGGGGACCAGCCCCAGCATTTT CASRHMGDQPQHF TRBV6-1 many NA TRBJ1-5
TGTGCCAGCAGCTTGAGAGCTAGCGGGGGATCCCCTCCTACCTACGAGCAGTACTTC CASSLRASGGSPPTYEQYF TRBV5-5 many TRBD2 TRBJ2-7
TGCGCCAGCACCTTCTTTGGACAGGGGTCTTTCGAGCAGTACTTC CASTFFGQGSFEQYF TRBV5-1 many TRBD1 TRBJ2-7
TGTGCCAGCAGCTTGGGGGGTTCGGATGGCTACACCTTC CASSLGGSDGYTF TRBV5-6 NA NA TRBJ1-2
TGCAGTGCTAGCATCGGCAGGGGTTCCTACGAGCAGTACTTC CSASIGRGSYEQYF TRBV20-1 many NA TRBJ2-7
TGCGCCAGCAGCTTGTTGCAGTCCTACGAGCAGTACTTC CASSLLQSYEQYF TRBV5-1 many NA TRBJ2-7
TGTGCCAGCAGTGAGTACGACAGGGTTATGCGTCAGCCCCAGCATTTT CASSEYDRVMRQPQHF TRBV6-1 many TRBD1 TRBJ1-5
TGTGCCAGCAGTACTACTAGCGGGGGTCGCACAGATACGCAGTATTTT CASSTTSGGRTDTQYF TRBV9 many TRBD2 TRBJ2-3
TGTGCCAGCAGCCCTCTACAGACAGCTAACTATGGCTACACCTTC CASSPLQTANYGYTF TRBV7-6 many NA TRBJ1-2
TGTGCCAGCAGCTCAGACAGGGCGAGCACTGAAGCTTTCTTT CASSSDRASTEAFF TRBV7-6 NA TRBD1 TRBJ1-1
TGCAGTGCTAGAGTTCGGAGTCATAGCAATCAGCCCCAGCATTTT CSARVRSHSNQPQHF TRBV20-1 many NA TRBJ1-5
TGTGCCAGCAGGTCGGACAGGACGAACACCGGGGAGCTGTTTTTT CASRSDRTNTGELFF TRBV6-6 NA TRBD1 TRBJ2-2
TGCAGTGCTAGTTTGTCAGGGGGCACTGAAGCTTTCTTT CSASLSGGTEAFF TRBV20-1 many TRBD1 TRBJ1-1
TGCGCCAGCAGCGGGACCTCGGGGTTTCACACTGAAGCTTTCTTT CASSGTSGFHTEAFF TRBV5-1 many NA TRBJ1-1
TGCGCCAGCAGCTTGCAAAGGGGACCCTACGAGCAGTACTTC CASSLQRGPYEQYF TRBV5-1 many NA TRBJ2-7
TGCGCCAGCAGCCAGACAGGGGTTCGCACAGATACGCAGTATTTT CASSQTGVRTDTQYF TRBV5-1 many TRBD1 TRBJ2-3
TGCGCCAGCAGCGTAATGAGGGATACGCAGTATTTT CASSVMRDTQYF TRBV5-1 many NA TRBJ2-3
TGCAGTGCTAGAGGAGGACACGGGGCTTACGAGCAGTACTTC CSARGGHGAYEQYF TRBV20-1 many NA TRBJ2-7
TGCAGTGCAATACAGGATATGAGATATGGCTACACCTTC CSAIQDMRYGYTF TRBV20-1 many NA TRBJ1-2
TGCGCCAGCAGCTTGCAAACAGGGAGTGAGACCCAGTACTTC CASSLQTGSETQYF TRBV5-1 many NA TRBJ2-5
TGTGCCAGCAGCACATACAGGGGAAACACCATATATTTT CASSTYRGNTIYF TRBV5-6 many NA TRBJ1-3
TGCAGTGCTAAGAGGACAGGGGTAAACTATGGCTACACCTTC CSAKRTGVNYGYTF TRBV20-1 many TRBD1 TRBJ1-2
TGCGCCAGCCGGTCGGGAACAGATACGCAGTATTTT CASRSGTDTQYF TRBV10-2 many NA TRBJ2-3
TGTGCCAGCTCACCACCCGGACAGGGGGGCCGCGTACATTTT CASSPPGQGGRVHF TRBV18 many TRBD1 TRBJ1-5
TGCGCCAGCAGCTTTACAGGGGCTATCAATCAGCCCCAGCATTTT CASSFTGAINQPQHF TRBV5-1 many TRBD1 TRBJ1-5
TGCGCCAGCAGGGCCACGGGGGCAGGCAATCAGCCCCAGCATTTT CASRATGAGNQPQHF TRBV5-1 many NA TRBJ1-5
TGTGCCAGCAGCATACCTCCGTTGACAGGCATGATGAACACTGAAGCTTTCTTT CASSIPPLTGMMNTEAFF TRBV28 NA NA TRBJ1-1
TGCAGCGTGGCCCACCACGGGTCAGGCTACGAGCAGTACTTC CSVAHHGSGYEQYF TRBV29-1 many NA TRBJ2-7
TGTGCCAGCAGCCCTACAGGACAGGCCCTCTTAAGTGGCTACACCTTC CASSPTGQALLSGYTF TRBV5-5 many TRBD1 TRBJ1-2
TGTGCCAGCAGCCTCCGACTCGCTGAAGCTTTCTTT CASSLRLAEAFF TRBV7-8 many NA TRBJ1-1